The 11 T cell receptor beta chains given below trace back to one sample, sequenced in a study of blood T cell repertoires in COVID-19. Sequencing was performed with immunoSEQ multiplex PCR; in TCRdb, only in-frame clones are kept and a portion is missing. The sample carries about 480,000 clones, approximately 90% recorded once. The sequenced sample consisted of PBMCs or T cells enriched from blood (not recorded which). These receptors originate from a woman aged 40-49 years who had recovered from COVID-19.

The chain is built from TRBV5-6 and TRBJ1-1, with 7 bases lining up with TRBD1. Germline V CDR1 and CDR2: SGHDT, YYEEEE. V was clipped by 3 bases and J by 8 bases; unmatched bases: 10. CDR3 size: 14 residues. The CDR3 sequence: CASSWGHGDREAFF. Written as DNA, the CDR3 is TGTGCCAGCAGCTGGGGGCACGGGGACAGAGAAGCTTTCTTT.

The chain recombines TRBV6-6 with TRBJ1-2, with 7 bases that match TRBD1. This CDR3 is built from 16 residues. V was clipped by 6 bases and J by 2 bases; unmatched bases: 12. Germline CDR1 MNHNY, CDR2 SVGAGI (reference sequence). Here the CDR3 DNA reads TGTGCCAGCAGACTGGGCCGGGACAGCCGGAACTATGGCTACACCTTC. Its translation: CASRLGRDSRNYGYTF.

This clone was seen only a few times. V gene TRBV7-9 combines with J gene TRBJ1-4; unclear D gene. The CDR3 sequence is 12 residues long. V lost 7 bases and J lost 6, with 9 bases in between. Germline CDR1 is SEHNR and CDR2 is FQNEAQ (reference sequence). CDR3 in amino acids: CASTSGDEKLFF. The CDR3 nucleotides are TGTGCCAGCACCTCCGGTGATGAAAAACTGTTTTTT. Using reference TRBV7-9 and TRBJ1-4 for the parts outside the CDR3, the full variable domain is DTGVSQNPRHKITKRGQNVTFRCDPISEHNRLYWYRQTLGQGPEFLTYFQNEAQLEKSRLLSDRFSAERPKGSFSTLEIQRTEQGDSAMYLCASTSGDEKLFFGSGTQLSVL.

CDR3 DNA: TGCACCAGCTATGGACTGGGAAGCGGCAAAGGTGAGCAGTTCTTC. Translating gives CTSYGLGSGKGEQFF. The chain has TRBV1 and TRBJ2-1; the table's D call, TRBD2, was not checked against the DNA. TRBV1 is described as a pseudogene. The CDR3 length is 15 residues.

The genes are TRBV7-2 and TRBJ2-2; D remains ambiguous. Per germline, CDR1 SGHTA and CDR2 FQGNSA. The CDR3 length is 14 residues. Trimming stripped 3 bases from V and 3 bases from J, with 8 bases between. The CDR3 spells CASSFVRDTGELFF. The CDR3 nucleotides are TGTGCCAGCAGCTTTGTCCGGGACACCGGGGAGCTGTTTTTT. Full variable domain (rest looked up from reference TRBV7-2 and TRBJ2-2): GAGVSQSPSNKVTEKGKDVELRCDPISGHTALYWYRQSLGQGLEFLIYFQGNSAPDKSGLPSDRFSAERTGGSVSTLTIQRTQQEDSAVYLCASSFVRDTGELFFGEGSRLTVL.

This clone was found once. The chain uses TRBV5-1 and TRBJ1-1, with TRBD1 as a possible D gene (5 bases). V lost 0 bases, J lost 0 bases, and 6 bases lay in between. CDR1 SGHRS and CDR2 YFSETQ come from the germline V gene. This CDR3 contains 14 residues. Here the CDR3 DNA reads TGCGCCAGCAGCTTGGGCAGGGTGAACACTGAAGCTTTCTTT. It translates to CASSLGRVNTEAFF.

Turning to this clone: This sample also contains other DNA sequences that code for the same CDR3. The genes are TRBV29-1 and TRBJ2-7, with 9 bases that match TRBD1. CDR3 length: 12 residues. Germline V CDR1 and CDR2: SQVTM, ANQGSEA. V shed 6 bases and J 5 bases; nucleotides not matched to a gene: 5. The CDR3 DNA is TGCAGCGTCTCCCGGGACAGGGACGAGCAGTACTTC. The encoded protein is CSVSRDRDEQYF.

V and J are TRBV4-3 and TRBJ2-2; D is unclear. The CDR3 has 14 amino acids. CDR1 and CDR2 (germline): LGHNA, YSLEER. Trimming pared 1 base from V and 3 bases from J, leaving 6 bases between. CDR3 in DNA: TGCGCCAGCAGCCAAGTCCCCTACACCGGGGAGCTGTTTTTT. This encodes CASSQVPYTGELFF.

CDR3 coding DNA: TGCGCCAGCAGCCCTGGCCCTTGGGGCAGGGGTGGCACAGATACGCAGTATTTT. This sequence encodes CASSPGPWGRGGTDTQYF. The chain carries TRBV4-1 and TRBJ2-3, with a possible D match to TRBD1 (6 bases). In germline, CDR1 is MGHRA, CDR2 YSYEKL. The CDR3 is made up of 18 amino acids. Trimming stripped 4 bases from V and 1 base from J, with 21 bases between.

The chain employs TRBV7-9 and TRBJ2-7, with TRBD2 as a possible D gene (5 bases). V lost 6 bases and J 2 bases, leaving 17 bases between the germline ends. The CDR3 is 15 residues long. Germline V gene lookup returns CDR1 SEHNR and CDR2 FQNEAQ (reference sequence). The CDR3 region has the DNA TGTGCCAGCAGTACCTCACCACGGGGTACCTACGAGCAGTACTTC. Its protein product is CASSTSPRGTYEQYF. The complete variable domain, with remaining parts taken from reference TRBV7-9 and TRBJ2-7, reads DTGVSQNPRHKITKRGQNVTFRCDPISEHNRLYWYRQTLGQGPEFLTYFQNEAQLEKSRLLSDRFSAERPKGSFSTLEIQRTEQGDSAMYLCASSTSPRGTYEQYFGPGTRLTVT.

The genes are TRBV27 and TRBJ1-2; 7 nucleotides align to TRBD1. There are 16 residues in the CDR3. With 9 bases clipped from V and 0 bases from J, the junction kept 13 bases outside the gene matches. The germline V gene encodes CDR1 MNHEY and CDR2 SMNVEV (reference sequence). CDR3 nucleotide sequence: TGTGCCAGTAACGAACCCTCCGGGACAGCTAACTATGGCTACACCTTC. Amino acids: CASNEPSGTANYGYTF.